This T cell receptor (beta chain) was profiled in a study of CD8 T cells in ankylosing spondylitis. Findings and limits, study-wide: Ankylosing spondylitis blood seemed to carry a telltale TCR beta motif made of eight highly homologous variants.

The CDR3 sequence is 13 residues long. In making TCR beta libraries, quantitative 5'-RACE with molecular barcodes was used. One entry per CDR3 protein, called by TCRdb with MiXCR from the 5' RACE reads. The sample records a few hundred thousand distinct CDR3 sequences, about 10% being singletons. Comments on this clonotype: Its cognate antigen is unknown. A clone one base away is much larger, so this may be a read error.

Sequencing input: blood, either unsorted or a sorted T cell fraction (not recorded which). The clonotype was recovered from a male donor with ankylosing spondylitis or in good health (not recorded which). This chain joins TRBV12-3 or TRBV12-4 and TRBJ2-7; TRBD2 might be the D (5 bases). The CDR3 region is CASSRELVYERYF. In DNA, the CDR3 is TGTGCCAGCAGTAGGGAGCTCGTCTACGAGCGGTACTTC.